The T cell receptor (beta chain) described here comes from a study of T cell responses to AZD1222 COVID-19 vaccine. Measured with immunoSEQ multiplex PCR; TCRdb has only the in-frame clones, and not every one. The profile shows around 180,000 clones, roughly 94% of them singletons. V was shortened by 6 bases and J by 3 bases, with 11 bases between the two germline ends. The CDR3 contains 13 residues. The germline CDR1 and CDR2 sequences are LNHDA and SQIVND (reference sequence). The sample was peripheral blood, taken 28 days after the second AZD1222 dose. The rearrangement uses TRBV19 and TRBJ1-1, with D unclear. The sequence came from an adult who received the AZD1222 COVID-19 vaccine. The CDR3 DNA follows: TGTGCCAGTAGCCTGTACGGGCACACTGAAGCTTTCTTT. Its translation: CASSLYGHTEAFF.